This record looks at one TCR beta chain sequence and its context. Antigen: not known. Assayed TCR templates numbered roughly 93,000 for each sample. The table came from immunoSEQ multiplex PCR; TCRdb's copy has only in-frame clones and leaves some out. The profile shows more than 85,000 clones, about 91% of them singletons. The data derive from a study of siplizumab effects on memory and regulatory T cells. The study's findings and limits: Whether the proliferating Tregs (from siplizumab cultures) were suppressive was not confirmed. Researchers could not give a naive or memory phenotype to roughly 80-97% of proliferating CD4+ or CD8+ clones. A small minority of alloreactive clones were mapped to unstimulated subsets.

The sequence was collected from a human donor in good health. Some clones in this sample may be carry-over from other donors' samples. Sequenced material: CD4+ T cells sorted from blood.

CDR3 protein: CASSQASEGQAFF. The CDR3 DNA reads TGCGCCAGCAGCCAGGCTTCGGAGGGTCAAGCTTTCTTT. The chain is built from TRBV4-1 and TRBJ1-1; D is undetermined. Germline-derived CDR1 and CDR2 are MGHRA and YSYEKL. The germline V and J ends were trimmed by 3 bases and 9 bases, with 14 bases remaining between them. This CDR3 is 13 amino acids long.